This TCR beta chain was documented in a study of control samples from healthy donors and cancer patients. Measured with immunoSEQ multiplex PCR; TCRdb has only the in-frame clones, and not every one. This sample has some 130,000 clones, with about 93% found just once. V gave up 0 bases and J gave up 5 bases, with 11 bases separating them. This CDR3 is built from 14 residues. CDR1 is SGHRS, CDR2 YFSETQ, per germline. Sample: PBMCs. The origin of this receptor is a middle-aged man with head and neck cancer. The chain joins TRBV5-1 to TRBJ1-1; D remains unclear. CDR3 DNA sequence: TGCGCCAGCAGCTTGGACAGCCGGGCGACTGAAGCTTTCTTT. Amino acid sequence: CASSLDSRATEAFF.